This is a list of T cell receptor beta chains from one sample in a study of blood T cell repertoires in COVID-19. Using immunoSEQ multiplex PCR, the repertoire was profiled, and TCRdb retains in-frame clones only, with some absent. This table has about 220,000 clones, roughly four fifths appearing once. Sequencing was performed on peripheral blood. All receptors derive from a woman aged 70-85 years with acute or convalescent COVID-19. Both conserved end residues are trimmed from each CDR3. Each record gives: D gene, J gene, V gene, CDR3 protein. The D gene is left open where the match is weak.

. | TRBJ1-1 | TRBV5-1 | ASSLVVSGSLGAF
. | TRBJ2-7 | TRBV21-1 | ASSKKTGSYEQY
. | TRBJ2-3 | TRBV5-4 | ASSLQAGGGADTQY
. | TRBJ1-6 | TRBV5-6 | ASSLPVNNSPLH
TRBD1 | TRBJ2-3 | TRBV4-1 | ASSFRQGLSTDTQY
. | TRBJ2-1 | TRBV7-2 | ASIRRAVGNDEQF
TRBD1 | TRBJ2-7 | TRBV28 | ASSRTGGTSEQY
. | TRBJ1-2 | TRBV28 | ASSLANYGYT
. | TRBJ2-1 | TRBV5-4 | ASSLGPGDNEQF
TRBD1 | TRBJ2-5 | TRBV12-3/TRBV12-4 | ASTTGGRETQY
. | TRBJ1-6 | TRBV4-2 | ASSQEQRGSPLH
. | TRBJ1-1 | TRBV18 | ASSPNKRSTNTEAF
. | TRBJ1-2 | TRBV12-3/TRBV12-4 | ASSLAGDGGYT
. | TRBJ1-5 | TRBV9 | ASSVGVLGNQPQH
. | TRBJ1-1 | TRBV19 | ASSMAGEAF
TRBD2 | TRBJ2-1 | TRBV5-6 | ASSKRGIYNEQF
TRBD1 | TRBJ1-2 | TRBV7-6 | ASSLETGTGYT
. | TRBJ2-2 | TRBV6-2/TRBV6-3 | ASSYQGNTGELF
. | TRBJ2-2 | TRBV12-3/TRBV12-4 | ASSFGTGELF
. | TRBJ1-1 | TRBV7-2 | ASSLEIAHLAF
. | TRBJ1-6 | TRBV5-4 | ASSPSSSSYNSPLH
TRBD1 | TRBJ2-1 | TRBV25-1 | ASRGQGYNEQF
TRBD2 | TRBJ2-5 | TRBV30 | ACRGLAGETQY
. | TRBJ1-2 | TRBV12-3/TRBV12-4 | ASREGGYGYT
. | TRBJ1-5 | TRBV19 | ASSIGFRVGNQPQH
. | TRBJ1-1 | TRBV21-1 | ASSTGPGEPEDLEAF